This T cell receptor (beta chain) was profiled in a study of CD8 T cells in ankylosing spondylitis. Study conclusions and caveats: A TCR beta motif made of roughly eight highly homologous variants seemed typical of ankylosing spondylitis blood.

This clonotype was counted ten times or more. Its antigen is unidentified. The J segment lost 5 bases and the V segment lost 4 bases, leaving 5 bases of the junction unmatched. CDR3 length: 13 residues. Germline V gene data show CDR1 as MGHRA and CDR2 as YSYEKL. In making TCR beta libraries, quantitative 5'-RACE with molecular barcodes was used. One entry per CDR3 protein, called by TCRdb with MiXCR from the 5' RACE reads. The repertoire holds some 220,000 distinct CDR3 sequences, with approximately 7.3% as singletons. Material for sequencing was blood, either unsorted or a sorted T cell fraction (not recorded which). This sequence joins TRBV4-1 and TRBJ2-7, with TRBD1 matching 7 bases. This sequence was found in a male donor with ankylosing spondylitis. The CDR3 reads CASSPRQGNEQYF. CDR3 DNA: TGCGCCAGCAGCCCCAGACAGGGCAACGAGCAGTACTTC.